Listed below are T cell receptor beta chains from one sample, sequenced in a study of PD-1 blockade in classical Hodgkin lymphoma. Profiling relied on immunoSEQ multiplex PCR, and the TCRdb table lists in-frame clones only, not all of them. This sample has almost 20,000 clones, with approximately 80% found just once. This specimen was peripheral blood mononuclear cells (PBMCs), taken before the fourth cycle of nivolumab. The receptors stem from a human donor with classical Hodgkin lymphoma. CDR3s leave out the opening cysteine and the closing phenylalanine or tryptophan.

13,TRBV6-5,ASSYSRGGSNEQF
11,TRBV9,ASSVGGPGELF
12,TRBV7-2,ASSPTSASDTQY
14,TRBV5-8,ASSLGGTGDHYGYT
9,TRBV30,AWSPLDTQY
11,TRBV10-3,AIRSRDNYEQY
12,TRBV27,ASSLSVTGNEQF
10,TRBV7-9,ASSSGQLEQY
10,TRBV5-4,ASSFGPEKLF
11,TRBV30,AWSGGNFNEQF
13,TRBV5-6,ASSTRRLAGLEQY
14,TRBV27,ASNRGAPSLTDTQY
16,TRBV4-2,ASSQAGLPKSSYNEQF
14,TRBV5-1,ASSLSGASSGNTIY
13,TRBV6-1,ASSDGLAGGYEQY
11,TRBV19,ASSIRANYGYT
15,TRBV14,ASSQEKRGLIYYEQF
14,TRBV11-2,ASSETQGPFNYGYT
13,TRBV7-2,ASNDRNQANYGYT
14,TRBV6-5,ASSYPPGQGEYEQY
14,TRBV5-1,ASSLDRRILYNEQF
14,TRBV19,ASSIVAGLSDSEQF
13,TRBV14,ASSQVGGRAEGYT
10,TRBV19,ASSADRGRAF
12,TRBV6-6,ASSYSRGPDTQY
12,TRBV6-1,ASSDLQLRRGYT
9,TRBV7-9,AGSGANVLT
10,TRBV7-9,ASSLDSPGQF
10,TRBV6-5,ASRGAGTVYT
14,TRBV2,ASSDREDIRNTEAF
11,TRBV15,ATSRAGPALQY